These 24 T cell receptor beta chains originate from one sample sequenced in a study of blood T cell repertoires in COVID-19. Sequencing was performed with immunoSEQ multiplex PCR; in TCRdb, only in-frame clones are kept and a portion is missing. The sample carries 110,000 or so clones, over 75% recorded once. The sequencing input was peripheral blood. The source of these receptors is a human donor in a cohort sampled during active COVID-19.

The chain recombines TRBV19 with TRBJ1-1; a weak D match, TRBD1 (6 bases). This CDR3 contains 15 residues. Trimming took 6 bases from V and 0 from J, leaving 14 bases between them. Germline-derived CDR1 and CDR2 are LNHDA and SQIVND (reference sequence). Here the CDR3 DNA reads TGTGCCAGTAGGACCCTCCGGACAGTGAACACTGAAGCTTTCTTT. It encodes CASRTLRTVNTEAFF.

This chain links TRBV20-1 with TRBJ2-1, with 8 bases identical to TRBD2. V trimming: 3 bases; J trimming: 6 bases; junction bases outside the gene matches: 7. This CDR3 has 14 amino acids. Germline loops: CDR1 DFQATT, CDR2 SNEGSKA (reference sequence). CDR3 amino acids: CSASVRGGTNEQFF. The CDR3 DNA reads TGCAGTGCTAGTGTACGGGGGGGGACCAATGAGCAGTTCTTC.

The chain's CDR3 is CSVNRDRDEQYF. DNA for the CDR3: TGCAGCGTGAACCGGGACAGGGACGAGCAGTACTTC. V is TRBV29-1 and J is TRBJ2-7, with TRBD1 matching over 9 bases. V trimming: 6 bases; J trimming: 5 bases; junction bases outside the gene matches: 5. Germline CDR1 SQVTM, CDR2 ANQGSEA. The CDR3 spans 12 residues.

As to this clone: Other DNA sequences in the same sample also yield this CDR3. The chain employs TRBV18 and TRBJ1-1; unclear D gene. The V gene lost 6 bases and the J gene lost 1 base, with 9 bases spanning the gap. The length of the CDR3 is 13 residues. Germline CDR1 and CDR2: KGHSH and LQKENI. As DNA, the CDR3 is TGTGCCAGCTCTCCCACAGCGAACACTGAAGCTTTCTTT. Its translation is CASSPTANTEAFF.

The gene calls are TRBV24-1 and TRBJ1-2; D is ambiguous. This CDR3 region has 12 residues. Trimming left V 0 bases short and J 8 bases short, with 6 bases between. Germline V gene lookup returns CDR1 KGHDR and CDR2 SFDVKD. This CDR3 is CATSDLGEGYTF. CDR3 coding DNA: TGTGCCACCAGTGATTTGGGAGAAGGCTACACCTTC.

The V call is TRBV9, the J call TRBJ2-1; tentative D call: TRBD2 (6 bases). Germline values: CDR1 SGDLS, CDR2 YYNGEE. This CDR3 is 15 amino acids long. V lost 4 bases, J lost 4 bases, and 15 bases lay in between. CDR3 residues: CASSSTGDLYNEQFF. CDR3 nucleotide sequence: TGTGCCAGCAGCTCGACCGGGGACTTATACAATGAGCAGTTCTTC.

The genes are TRBV10-2 and TRBJ2-2, with D maybe TRBD2 (5 bases). This CDR3 contains 13 residues. V lost 10 bases and J 0 bases, leaving 9 bases between the germline ends. The germline V gene encodes CDR1 WSHSY and CDR2 SAAADI. The CDR3 DNA sequence: TGCGCCACCTCGAGGGCGAACACCGGGGAGCTGTTTTTT. Protein sequence: CATSRANTGELFF.

The rearrangement uses TRBV7-3 and TRBJ2-1; 7 bases agree with TRBD2. CDR3 size: 16 residues. The junction had 9 bases not matched to a gene; V was cut back by 1 base and J by 6 bases. CDR1 and CDR2 (germline): SGHTA, FQGTGA. CDR3 loop: CASSLSGGSSLNEQFF. CDR3 DNA sequence: TGTGCCAGCAGCTTAAGTGGCGGGAGCTCTCTCAATGAGCAGTTCTTC. The full variable domain, with the rest looked up from reference TRBV7-3 and TRBJ2-1, is GAGVSQTPSNKVTEKGKYVELRCDPISGHTALYWYRQSLGQGPEFLIYFQGTGAADDSGLPNDRFFAVRPEGSVSTLKIQRTERGDSAVYLCASSLSGGSSLNEQFFGPGTRLTVL.

This chain connects TRBV27 to TRBJ1-2; TRBD1 aligns across 10 bases. This CDR3 has 15 amino acids. Germline CDR1 and CDR2: MNHEY and SMNVEV (reference sequence). V trimming: 4 bases; J trimming: 5 bases; junction bases outside the gene matches: 7. CDR3 in DNA: TGTGCCAGCAGTTCCCGACCGGGACAGGGGTATGGCTACACCTTC. Translating gives CASSSRPGQGYGYTF.

The chain is built from TRBV7-9 and TRBJ1-5, with D unclear. CDR3 length: 15 amino acids. Trimming took 5 bases from V and 4 from J, leaving 15 bases between them. In germline, CDR1 is SEHNR, CDR2 FQNEAQ (reference sequence). The CDR3, as DNA: TGTGCCAGCAGCCCCGGGGTTAGTGAGAATCAGCCCCAGCATTTT. This codes for CASSPGVSENQPQHF.

This clone was observed once. The rearrangement joins TRBV24-1 to TRBJ2-5, with TRBD1 matching 7 bases. This CDR3 spans 12 amino acids. Unmatched junction bases numbered 4, after V lost 5 bases and J lost 8 bases. Germline CDR1 is KGHDR and CDR2 is SFDVKD. CDR3 loop: CATSGQGYTQYF. The CDR3 DNA reads TGTGCCACCAGTGGACAGGGCTATACCCAGTACTTC.

This clone came up once. V usage is TRBV14 and J usage is TRBJ2-3; D remains ambiguous. Germline V gives CDR1 SGHDN, CDR2 FVKESK. The ends were cut back, 3 bases at V and 2 bases at J, with 6 bases in the middle. The CDR3 extends over 13 amino acids. DNA for the CDR3: TGTGCCAGCAGCCACTACTACACAGATACGCAGTATTTT. This sequence encodes CASSHYYTDTQYF.

The genes are TRBV2 and TRBJ2-6, with D perhaps TRBD1 (6 bases). This CDR3 region has 16 residues. V lost 5 bases, J lost 0 bases, and 11 bases lay in between. The V gene's germline CDR1 is SNHLY and CDR2 FYNNEI. DNA for the CDR3: TGTGCCAGCAGTCGCGACAGGCTCTCTGGGGCCAACGTCCTGACTTTC. Its protein is CASSRDRLSGANVLTF.

The chain employs TRBV7-9 and TRBJ2-5, with D perhaps TRBD1 (6 bases). This CDR3 contains 14 residues. Germline-derived CDR1 and CDR2 are SEHNR and FQNEAQ (reference sequence). With 8 bases removed from V and 5 bases from J, the gap between germline ends came to 18 bases. Here the CDR3 reads CASGHTGIGETQYF. The DNA of the CDR3 is TGTGCCAGCGGACATACAGGGATAGGGGAGACCCAGTACTTC. The full variable domain, its missing parts supplied by reference TRBV7-9 and TRBJ2-5, is DTGVSQNPRHKITKRGQNVTFRCDPISEHNRLYWYRQTLGQGPEFLTYFQNEAQLEKSRLLSDRFSAERPKGSFSTLEIQRTEQGDSAMYLCASGHTGIGETQYFGPGTRLLVL.

The chain carries TRBV5-1 and TRBJ2-5; D is possibly TRBD2 (6 bases). Germline loops: CDR1 SGHRS, CDR2 YFSETQ. The CDR3 consists of 17 residues. Trimming stripped 0 bases from V and 0 bases from J, with 15 bases between. Here the CDR3 reads CASSLGGGAIYQETQYF. In DNA, the CDR3 is TGCGCCAGCAGCTTGGGTGGAGGGGCGATTTACCAAGAGACCCAGTACTTC. The full variable domain, its missing parts supplied by reference TRBV5-1 and TRBJ2-5, is KAGVTQTPRYLIKTRGQQVTLSCSPISGHRSVSWYQQTPGQGLQFLFEYFSETQRNKGNFPGRFSGRQFSNSRSEMNVSTLELGDSALYLCASSLGGGAIYQETQYFGPGTRLLVL.

The chain recombines TRBV19 with TRBJ1-3; possibly TRBD1 for D (5 bases). The CDR3 is made up of 14 amino acids. Germline V gives CDR1 LNHDA, CDR2 SQIVND (reference sequence). V lost 1 base, J lost 2 bases, and 6 bases lay in between. The chain's CDR3 is CASSIGTTGNTIYF. Written as DNA, the CDR3 is TGTGCCAGTAGTATAGGGACAACTGGAAACACCATATATTTT.

The chain uses TRBV6-5 and TRBJ2-2, with TRBD1 as a possible D gene (5 bases). This CDR3 comprises 13 residues. V lost 2 bases, J lost 4 bases, and 5 bases lay in between. Germline CDR1 reads MNHEY; CDR2 reads SVGAGI. The CDR3 DNA follows: TGTGCCAGCAGTTACACAGGCACCGGGGAGCTGTTTTTT. Its translation is CASSYTGTGELFF.

The rearrangement links TRBV21-1 to TRBJ1-4; the table's D call of TRBD1 was not tested on the DNA. TRBV21-1 is a documented pseudogene. CDR3 length: 14 amino acids. Written as DNA, the CDR3 is TGTGCCAGCACCGACCCGGGACAGGGGGCTGAACTGTTTTTT. This encodes CASTDPGQGAELFF.

In this sample, this clone turned up a few times. The CDR3 sequence: CASSKWTGTRAGELFF. CDR3 nucleotide sequence: TGTGCCAGCAGCAAGTGGACAGGGACCAGGGCCGGGGAGCTGTTTTTT. The chain combines TRBV7-3 with TRBJ2-2; 8 bases fit TRBD1. Germline V CDR1 and CDR2: SGHTA, FQGTGA. The CDR3 sequence is 16 residues long. J gave up 6 bases and V 5 bases, and 11 bases lay outside the gene matches.

This chain joins TRBV6-2 or TRBV6-3 and TRBJ2-7; 8 nucleotides align to TRBD1. V shed 6 bases and J 6 bases; nucleotides not matched to a gene: 7. The CDR3 has 13 amino acids. Per the germline V gene, CDR1 is MNHEY and CDR2 is SVGEGT. The CDR3 DNA is TGTGCCAGCAGCCGACAGGGGAGTGGCGAGCAGTACTTC. It yields the protein CASSRQGSGEQYF.

The rearrangement uses TRBV19 and TRBJ2-7; perhaps TRBD1 as D (6 bases). Germline CDR1 LNHDA, CDR2 SQIVND (reference sequence). This CDR3 is built from 14 residues. V lost 5 bases to trimming and J lost 2 bases, with 13 bases between them. CDR3 sequence reads: CASSPLTGTYEQYF. The DNA of the CDR3 is TGTGCCAGTAGTCCTCTTACAGGGACCTACGAGCAGTACTTC. The full variable domain, completed using reference TRBV19 and TRBJ2-7, is DGGITQSPKYLFRKEGQNVTLSCEQNLNHDAMYWYRQDPGQGLRLIYYSQIVNDFQKGDIAEGYSVSREKKESFPLTVTSAQKNPTAFYLCASSPLTGTYEQYFGPGTRLTVT.

Comment on this clone: Germline is not matched at one junction end, which may reflect a read error. The chain has TRBV2 and TRBJ2-7, with TRBD1 matching 10 bases. Germline CDR1 is SNHLY and CDR2 is FYNNEI. This CDR3 comprises 14 residues. The CDR3 DNA reads as TGTGCCAGCAGTCGGGACAGGGGCTCCCACGAGCAGTACTTC. This translates into CASSRDRGSHEQYF.

This clone appeared a single time. In nucleotides, the CDR3 is TGTGCCAGCAGCCCCGGGAACATAGGCCTAAATGAAAAACTGTTTTTT. Its protein product is CASSPGNIGLNEKLFF. V gene TRBV11-2 combines with J gene TRBJ1-4; D remains ambiguous. The CDR3 has 16 residues. Trimming shortened V by 5 bases and J by 5 bases, and 18 bases separated the two germline ends. Germline assignment: CDR1 SGHAT and CDR2 FQNNGV. Variable domain in full (rest from reference TRBV11-2 and TRBJ1-4): EAGVAQSPRYKIIEKRQSVAFWCNPISGHATLYWYQQILGQGPKLLIQFQNNGVVDDSQLPKDRFSAERLKGVDSTLKIQPAKLEDSAVYLCASSPGNIGLNEKLFFGSGTQLSVL.

V gene TRBV18 combines with J gene TRBJ2-5, with D unresolved. This CDR3 has 16 amino acids. Germline V gene lookup returns CDR1 KGHSH and CDR2 LQKENI. The V end was cut by 0 bases, the J end by 2 bases, with 13 bases between. CDR3: CASSPPGSLRQETQYF. The CDR3 DNA reads TGTGCCAGCTCACCACCCGGCAGTCTGCGGCAAGAGACCCAGTACTTC.